This TCR beta chain was observed in a study of blood T cell repertoires in COVID-19. This CDR3 has 16 residues. The J segment lost 0 bases and the V segment lost 4 bases, leaving 7 bases of the junction unmatched. Germline CDR1 and CDR2: KGHSH and LQKENI. Using immunoSEQ multiplex PCR, the repertoire was profiled, and TCRdb retains in-frame clones only, with some absent. The sample has roughly 69,000 clones; roughly 90% are singletons. Sequencing was done on a sample of peripheral blood. The TCR originated in a man aged 50 to 59 with active COVID-19. The V call is TRBV18, the J call TRBJ2-7; TRBD1 agrees at 9 bases. CDR3 sequence: CASSLQTGGFSYEQYF. The DNA of the CDR3 is TGTGCCAGCTCACTTCAGACAGGGGGATTCTCCTACGAGCAGTACTTC. The variable domain in full, completed from reference TRBV18 and TRBJ2-7, reads NAGVMQNPRHLVRRRGQEARLRCSPMKGHSHVYWYRQLPEEGLKFMVYLQKENIIDESGMPKERFSAEFPKEGPSILRIQQVVRGDSAAYFCASSLQTGGFSYEQYFGPGTRLTVT.